This T cell receptor beta chain was profiled in a study of sequential checkpoint blockade in melanoma (dated by TCRdb to 2018 to 2020). Study-wide context: Using 1:1 randomization, the trial assigned patients either to first-line nivolumab followed by ipilimumab (arm A) or to ipilimumab followed by nivolumab (arm B). Both trial sequences were followed by maintenance nivolumab.

CDR1 and CDR2 are drawn from the germline V gene: ENHRY, SYGVKD. The CDR3, cysteine through phenylalanine, is 14 amino acids long. Only the CDR3 region is kept as DNA, spanning 42 bases read in frame from base 1. For this chain, trimming is 6 bases at the V end and 4 bases at the J end, and the number of junction bases without a gene match is 5. As concerns this clone: The target of this receptor is not known. Per-base qualities were not stored, and no clone one base away is much larger.

What this sample's treatment or condition label stands for: randomized to nivolumab then ipilimumab (arm A) or the reverse (arm B). None of the patients in the trial had previously been given DNA-damaging chemotherapy. Thawed PBMCs were sorted on a FACS Aria II flow cytometer to isolate live CD3+CD8+ cells negative for CD19 and CD56. The samples were obtained from melanoma patients enrolled in CheckMate 064, an open-label, randomized phase II trial testing sequential checkpoint blockade. Peripheral blood mononuclear cells were obtained through leukapheresis, purified using Ficoll-Paque, and frozen in human serum containing around 10% DMSO. Right after sorting, the blood CD3+CD8+ cells were verified to be >95% pure, and DNA extraction followed. Study-wide findings and limitations: Larger, independent patient cohorts are needed to validate the response-prediction model that combines TCR metrics and mutation burden.

The immunoSEQ Assay was used to immunosequence TCRbeta CDR3 regions from genomic DNA. Before high-throughput sequencing, the genomic DNA was amplified using bias-controlled multiplex PCR. In the source study's methods: To quantify the absolute abundance of each unique TCRbeta CDR3 region, the sequences were collapsed and filtered. Clonality was defined as 1 minus Pielou's evenness and was calculated using productive rearrangements only. Clones with significantly greater frequencies in on-treatment versus baseline samples were identified using a previously published method. TCRdb obtained this table from immuneACCESS and retained in-frame rearrangements with V and J assigned. These tables miss some clones; where compared with another copy, unresolved V genes account for less than half of the shortfall, and the remainder is unexplained. D and trimming were read from the DNA, whereas the V and J calls and clone size are those reported in that table. The sample profile shows some 21,000 clones; roughly 86% of them were found once. The ten largest make up around a tenth of the sample.

The sequence joins TRBV10-3 to TRBJ1-5; 8 of the junction bases match TRBD1. The input for sequencing was CD8+ T cells sorted from blood (inferred from file names), taken from a patient given nivolumab and ipilimumab in sequence. The TCR originated in a human donor with melanoma. The bases read TGTGCCATCAGCCCGGGACAGGCTAATCAGCCCCAGCATTTT. Its amino acids are CAISPGQANQPQHF.